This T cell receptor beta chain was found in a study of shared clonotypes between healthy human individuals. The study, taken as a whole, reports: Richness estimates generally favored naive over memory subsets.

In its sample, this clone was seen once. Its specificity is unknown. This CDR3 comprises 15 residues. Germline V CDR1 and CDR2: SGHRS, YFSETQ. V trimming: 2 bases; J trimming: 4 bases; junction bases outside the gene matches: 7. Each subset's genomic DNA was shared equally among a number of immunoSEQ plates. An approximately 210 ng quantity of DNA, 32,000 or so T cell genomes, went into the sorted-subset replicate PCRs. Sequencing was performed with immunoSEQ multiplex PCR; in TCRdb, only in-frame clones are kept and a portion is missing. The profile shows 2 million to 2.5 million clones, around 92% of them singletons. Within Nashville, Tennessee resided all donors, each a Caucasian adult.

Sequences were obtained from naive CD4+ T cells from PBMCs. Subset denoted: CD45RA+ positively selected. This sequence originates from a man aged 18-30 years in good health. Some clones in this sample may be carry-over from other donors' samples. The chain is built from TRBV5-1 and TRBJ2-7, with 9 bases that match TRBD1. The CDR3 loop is CASSFGQGRGYEQYF. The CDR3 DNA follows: TGCGCCAGCAGCTTCGGACAGGGGAGAGGTTACGAGCAGTACTTC.